This T cell receptor (beta chain) was documented in a study of early T cells in non-severe SARS-CoV-2 infection. This clonotype was seen at least ten times. Trimming removed 5 bases from V and 7 bases from J; junction bases left unmatched: 7. The CDR3 is made up of 15 amino acids. Germline V CDR1 and CDR2: SGHTA, FQGTGA. TCRdb re-derived calls from the 5' RACE reads in MiXCR, one entry per CDR3 protein. The sample shows fewer than 65,000 distinct CDR3 sequences, less than 11% of them seen only once. Sequenced input: whole blood. The rearrangement joins TRBV7-3 to TRBJ2-2; TRBD1 aligns across 10 bases. This receptor was identified in an adult who was a healthcare worker with PCR-confirmed SARS-CoV-2 infection or an uninfected control (not recorded which). The CDR3 coding sequence is TGTGCCAGCAGCAGTCTGGACAGGGGGATCGGGGAGCTGTTTTTT. Translation gives CASSSLDRGIGELFF.